This is a list of T cell receptor beta chains from one sample in a study of OX40 agonist ivuxolimab in advanced cancers. The protocol was immunoSEQ multiplex PCR, while the TCRdb copy is restricted to in-frame clones and leaves out a portion. The sample has around 50,000 clones, more than 70% seen once. Sequenced here: CD4+ or CD8+ T cells sorted from blood, sampled in a trial of the OX40 agonist ivuxolimab. All receptors derive from an adult with an advanced solid tumor such as melanoma, head and neck, liver or kidney cancer. Each CDR3 is given with its conserved first and last residue. The order of the fields is clone size, D gene, V gene, J gene, CDR3 DNA, CDR3 protein. A D gene is named only where the DNA matches it firmly. Some rows mark clone size as missing; the rest say once, few, many or name a class of expanded clone.

abundance: .; d_gene: .; v_gene: TRBV11-2; j_gene: TRBJ1-4; CDR3nt: TGTGCCAGCAGCCGGGGCCCCAATGAAAAACTGTTTTTT; CDR3aa: CASSRGPNEKLFF
abundance: .; d_gene: .; v_gene: TRBV9; j_gene: TRBJ2-1; CDR3nt: TGTGCCAGCAGCGTAGGTGGGGTTCCGGTCAATGAGCAGTTCTTC; CDR3aa: CASSVGGVPVNEQFF
abundance: .; d_gene: TRBD2; v_gene: TRBV7-3; j_gene: TRBJ2-5; CDR3nt: TGTGCCAGCAGCTTAACTAGCGGGGGGACCCAGTACTTC; CDR3aa: CASSLTSGGTQYF
abundance: .; d_gene: TRBD1; v_gene: TRBV5-4; j_gene: TRBJ1-2; CDR3nt: TGTGCCAGCAGAGCGGGACAGGGGTCTAACTATGGCTACACCTTC; CDR3aa: CASRAGQGSNYGYTF
abundance: .; d_gene: TRBD2; v_gene: TRBV5-5; j_gene: TRBJ2-7; CDR3nt: TGTGCCAGCAGCTTGGCAGCGGGAGTGGCTTACGAGCAGTACTTC; CDR3aa: CASSLAAGVAYEQYF
abundance: .; d_gene: .; v_gene: TRBV28; j_gene: TRBJ2-3; CDR3nt: TGTGCCAGCAGTTTAAGCCCCCTAAGAGGGCCCCCAGATACGCAGTATTTT; CDR3aa: CASSLSPLRGPPDTQYF
abundance: .; d_gene: .; v_gene: TRBV6-1; j_gene: TRBJ1-6; CDR3nt: TGTGCCAGCACTTCCAAATTGAATTCACCCCTCCACTTT; CDR3aa: CASTSKLNSPLHF
abundance: .; d_gene: .; v_gene: TRBV5-4; j_gene: TRBJ2-7; CDR3nt: TGTGCCAGCAGCCCGCGGCCCTCCTACGAGCAGTACTTC; CDR3aa: CASSPRPSYEQYF
abundance: .; d_gene: .; v_gene: TRBV28; j_gene: TRBJ1-3; CDR3nt: TGTGCCAGCAGTTCTGGAGGCCTCTCTGGAAACACCATATATTTT; CDR3aa: CASSSGGLSGNTIYF
abundance: .; d_gene: .; v_gene: TRBV18; j_gene: TRBJ2-1; CDR3nt: TGTGCCAGCTCGCACGGGCTAGCGCAGGGTAATGAGCAGTTCTTC; CDR3aa: CASSHGLAQGNEQFF
abundance: .; d_gene: .; v_gene: TRBV5-5; j_gene: TRBJ2-7; CDR3nt: TGTGCCAGCAGCGTCACCGGGACACCTTACTACGAGCAGTACTTC; CDR3aa: CASSVTGTPYYEQYF
abundance: .; d_gene: .; v_gene: TRBV29-1; j_gene: TRBJ2-7; CDR3nt: TGCAGCGCTCTTGATCTTTCCTACGAGCAGTACTTC; CDR3aa: CSALDLSYEQYF
abundance: .; d_gene: .; v_gene: TRBV21-1; j_gene: TRBJ2-7; CDR3nt: TGTGCCATGTTGGGACAGGGGGCTTGTTCCCATATAGACGAGCAGTACTTC; CDR3aa: CAMLGQGACSHIDEQYF
abundance: once; d_gene: .; v_gene: TRBV10-3; j_gene: TRBJ1-3; CDR3nt: TGTGCCATCAGTGACTGGGCTGGAAACACCATATATTTT; CDR3aa: CAISDWAGNTIYF
abundance: .; d_gene: .; v_gene: TRBV5-5; j_gene: TRBJ1-2; CDR3nt: TGTGCCAGCAGCTTGGTAGGAGTCTCCAACTATGGCTACACCTTC; CDR3aa: CASSLVGVSNYGYTF
abundance: .; d_gene: .; v_gene: TRBV5-5; j_gene: TRBJ1-1; CDR3nt: TGTGCCAGCAGCCGACAAGGACAGAACACTGAAGCTTTCTTT; CDR3aa: CASSRQGQNTEAFF
abundance: .; d_gene: TRBD2; v_gene: TRBV7-9; j_gene: TRBJ2-7; CDR3nt: TGTGCCAGCAGCTGGGGACTACCCTCCTCCTACGAGCAGTACTTC; CDR3aa: CASSWGLPSSYEQYF
abundance: .; d_gene: TRBD1; v_gene: TRBV5-1; j_gene: TRBJ1-2; CDR3nt: TGCGCCAGCAGCTTGGACTACAGGGGGTTGAACTATGGCTACACCTTC; CDR3aa: CASSLDYRGLNYGYTF
abundance: .; d_gene: .; v_gene: TRBV30; j_gene: TRBJ2-1; CDR3nt: TGTGCCTGGAGTGCCCCTCACAGGAGCTCCTACAATGAGCAGTTCTTC; CDR3aa: CAWSAPHRSSYNEQFF
abundance: .; d_gene: TRBD2; v_gene: TRBV5-1; j_gene: TRBJ2-3; CDR3nt: TGCGCCAGCAGCCCCTACCTAGCGGGAGCCGCTAGCACAGATACGCAGTATTTT; CDR3aa: CASSPYLAGAASTDTQYF
abundance: .; d_gene: .; v_gene: TRBV11-3; j_gene: TRBJ1-1; CDR3nt: TGTGCCAGCAGCACGGACAGTCAGCTGAACACTGAAGCTTTCTTT; CDR3aa: CASSTDSQLNTEAFF
abundance: .; d_gene: .; v_gene: TRBV6-5; j_gene: TRBJ1-1; CDR3nt: TGTGCCAGCAGACCAGGCGGGCGGGGGGGCACTGAAGCTTTCTTT; CDR3aa: CASRPGGRGGTEAFF
abundance: .; d_gene: .; v_gene: TRBV4-1; j_gene: TRBJ1-5; CDR3nt: TGCGCCAGCAGCCCCAGGTGGGGGAGCAATCAGCCCCAGCATTTT; CDR3aa: CASSPRWGSNQPQHF
abundance: few; d_gene: .; v_gene: TRBV10-3; j_gene: TRBJ1-5; CDR3nt: TGTGCCATCAGGGGGGACAACAATCAGCCCCAGCATTTT; CDR3aa: CAIRGDNNQPQHF
abundance: .; d_gene: .; v_gene: TRBV7-7; j_gene: TRBJ2-2; CDR3nt: TGTGCTAGCAGCCCCGGTGATGGGGCGGGCACCGGGGAGCTGTTTTTT; CDR3aa: CASSPGDGAGTGELFF
abundance: .; d_gene: .; v_gene: TRBV28; j_gene: TRBJ2-7; CDR3nt: TGTGCCAGCAGTTTATCTGGCGGGACCGTATACGAGCAGTACTTC; CDR3aa: CASSLSGGTVYEQYF
abundance: .; d_gene: .; v_gene: TRBV28; j_gene: TRBJ2-3; CDR3nt: TGTGCCAGCAGTACAAACAGGGCGAGCACAGATACGCAGTATTTT; CDR3aa: CASSTNRASTDTQYF
abundance: .; d_gene: TRBD2; v_gene: TRBV29-1; j_gene: TRBJ2-5; CDR3nt: TGCAGCGTTGAAGAAGGGACTAGCGGGAGGGGAGCACTGTACTTC; CDR3aa: CSVEEGTSGRGALYF
abundance: .; d_gene: TRBD1; v_gene: TRBV5-6; j_gene: TRBJ2-7; CDR3nt: TGTGCCAGCAGCTTGAACCCCGGGACAGGGGACGAGCAGTACTTC; CDR3aa: CASSLNPGTGDEQYF
abundance: medium-sized; d_gene: .; v_gene: TRBV30; j_gene: TRBJ1-1; CDR3nt: TGTGCCTGGAGTGTGGTAGGGGTTAACACTGAAGCTTTCTTT; CDR3aa: CAWSVVGVNTEAFF
abundance: .; d_gene: TRBD1; v_gene: TRBV5-6; j_gene: TRBJ2-7; CDR3nt: TGTGCCAGCAGCTTGAGTGTTACGGGACAGGGGGGTGAAGGGCAGTACTTC; CDR3aa: CASSLSVTGQGGEGQYF
abundance: few; d_gene: .; v_gene: TRBV7-3; j_gene: TRBJ2-7; CDR3nt: TGTGCCAGCAGTCGAGGGAGCTCCTACGAGCAGTACTTC; CDR3aa: CASSRGSSYEQYF
abundance: .; d_gene: TRBD2; v_gene: TRBV2; j_gene: TRBJ2-7; CDR3nt: TGTGCCAGCAGTCTAGCGGGACCGCCTTCCTACGAGCAGTACTTC; CDR3aa: CASSLAGPPSYEQYF
abundance: .; d_gene: .; v_gene: TRBV4-1; j_gene: TRBJ2-1; CDR3nt: TGCGCCAGCAGCCAAGATAGGGGGATGTGGTCCTACAATGAGCAGTTCTTC; CDR3aa: CASSQDRGMWSYNEQFF
abundance: .; d_gene: TRBD2; v_gene: TRBV11-3; j_gene: TRBJ2-7; CDR3nt: TGTGCCAGCAGCAGGGGACTAGCGGGAGGATATGACGAGCAGTACTTC; CDR3aa: CASSRGLAGGYDEQYF
abundance: .; d_gene: .; v_gene: TRBV11-2; j_gene: TRBJ2-4; CDR3nt: TGTGCCAGCAGCCCCGAGGCCAAAAACATTCAGTACTTC; CDR3aa: CASSPEAKNIQYF
abundance: .; d_gene: TRBD1; v_gene: TRBV6-1; j_gene: TRBJ1-2; CDR3nt: TGTGCCAGCAGTCCCCTAGACAGGGGCTATGGCTACACCTTC; CDR3aa: CASSPLDRGYGYTF
abundance: .; d_gene: .; v_gene: TRBV5-4; j_gene: TRBJ2-5; CDR3nt: TGTGCCAGCAGCCCGGGGAAGTCAGAGACCCAGTACTTC; CDR3aa: CASSPGKSETQYF